This T cell receptor beta chain came from a study of T cells in Graves' hyperthyroidism and ophthalmopathy. This clonotype was detected many times. This CDR3 has 14 residues. Trimming stripped 5 bases from V and 0 bases from J, with 11 bases between. Germline V lookup: CDR1 SGHNT, CDR2 YENEEA. Amplification of TCR beta CDR3 regions was performed using RNA transcripts as template. During a first-round RT-PCR of the TCR CDR3, the HTBI primer set was used. TCRdb re-derived calls from the multiplex PCR reads in MiXCR, one entry per CDR3 protein. The sample holds some 600,000 distinct CDR3 sequences, around 14% seen once. Uncontrolled infection, other autoimmune disease, pregnancy or lactation disqualified patients from enrolment.

This chain connects TRBV11-3 to TRBJ2-7, with D unclear. Sample: blood. This receptor was taken from a woman aged 25-40 years with Graves' hyperthyroidism that later progressed to Graves' ophthalmopathy. DNA for the CDR3: TGTGCCAGCAGCCCTTTATGGACCTCCTACGAGCAGTACTTC. Residues: CASSPLWTSYEQYF.